A selection of T cell receptor beta chains follows, all from one sample in a study of blood T cell repertoires in COVID-19. Repertoires were generated with immunoSEQ multiplex PCR, while TCRdb's copy carries only in-frame clones and drops some. This table holds a few hundred thousand clones, roughly 89% found once. Sequenced material: PBMCs or T cells enriched from blood (not recorded which). The receptors were gathered from a woman aged 40 to 49 who had recovered from COVID-19. Each CDR3 is given with its conserved first and last residue. The order of the fields is D gene, J gene, clone size, V gene, CDR3 protein, CDR3 DNA. The D gene is left open where the match is weak. A row's size may be missing; if present it is once, few, many or a size class.

d_gene: TRBD2
j_gene: TRBJ2-6
abundance: .
v_gene: TRBV6-4
CDR3aa: CASSPGGVRGSSGANVLTF
CDR3nt: TGTGCCAGCAGCCCCGGGGGGGTCAGGGGAAGCTCTGGGGCCAACGTCCTGACTTTC

d_gene: .
j_gene: TRBJ1-5
abundance: .
v_gene: TRBV27
CDR3aa: CASSINRDSNQPQHF
CDR3nt: TGTGCCAGCTCCATAAACAGGGATAGCAATCAGCCCCAGCATTTT

d_gene: .
j_gene: TRBJ2-3
abundance: many
v_gene: TRBV27
CDR3aa: CASSLLGTDTQYF
CDR3nt: TGTGCCAGCAGTTTACTCGGCACAGATACGCAGTATTTT

d_gene: TRBD1
j_gene: TRBJ1-1
abundance: .
v_gene: TRBV2
CDR3aa: CASSVVGTVNTEAFF
CDR3nt: TGTGCCAGCAGTGTGGTAGGGACAGTCAACACTGAAGCTTTCTTT

d_gene: TRBD1
j_gene: TRBJ1-5
abundance: few
v_gene: TRBV28
CDR3aa: CASSLSRGSNQPQHF
CDR3nt: TGTGCCAGCAGTTTATCCAGGGGGAGCAATCAGCCCCAGCATTTT

d_gene: .
j_gene: TRBJ1-2
abundance: few
v_gene: TRBV18
CDR3aa: CASSETGTEIIPNGYTF
CDR3nt: TGTGCCAGCTCAGAGACCGGGACTGAGATCATCCCGAATGGCTACACCTTC

d_gene: .
j_gene: TRBJ1-1
abundance: .
v_gene: TRBV3-1/TRBV3-2
CDR3aa: CASSPVPGSTEAFF
CDR3nt: TGTGCCAGCAGCCCCGTCCCGGGGAGCACTGAAGCTTTCTTT

d_gene: .
j_gene: TRBJ2-7
abundance: .
v_gene: TRBV5-1
CDR3aa: CASSDDSGEQYF
CDR3nt: TGCGCCAGCAGCGATGACAGTGGCGAGCAGTACTTC

d_gene: .
j_gene: TRBJ2-6
abundance: .
v_gene: TRBV6-5
CDR3aa: CASTHGLSGANVLTF
CDR3nt: TGTGCCAGCACTCACGGACTCTCTGGGGCCAACGTCCTGACTTTC

d_gene: .
j_gene: TRBJ1-5
abundance: .
v_gene: TRBV15
CDR3aa: CATSEAVGNQPQHF
CDR3nt: TGTGCCACCAGCGAGGCGGTGGGCAATCAGCCCCAGCATTTT

d_gene: .
j_gene: TRBJ2-7
abundance: .
v_gene: TRBV6-9
CDR3aa: CASSYEVEQYF
CDR3nt: TGTGCCAGCAGTTACGAGGTAGAGCAGTACTTC

d_gene: .
j_gene: TRBJ2-5
abundance: .
v_gene: TRBV10-1
CDR3aa: CASSESLGQETQYF
CDR3nt: TGCGCCAGCAGTGAGTCGCTCGGCCAAGAGACCCAGTACTTC

d_gene: .
j_gene: TRBJ2-2
abundance: .
v_gene: TRBV30
CDR3aa: CAWTGRGTGELFF
CDR3nt: TGTGCCTGGACAGGGCGAGGAACCGGGGAGCTGTTTTTT

d_gene: .
j_gene: TRBJ2-5
abundance: .
v_gene: TRBV7-6
CDR3aa: CASSSPDRGETQYF
CDR3nt: TGTGCCAGCAGCTCACCCGACCGGGGGGAGACCCAGTACTTC

d_gene: .
j_gene: TRBJ2-1
abundance: .
v_gene: TRBV7-9
CDR3aa: CASSFPAGLNEQFF
CDR3nt: TGTGCCAGCAGCTTTCCGGCGGGACTCAATGAGCAGTTCTTC

d_gene: TRBD1
j_gene: TRBJ1-3
abundance: .
v_gene: TRBV10-2
CDR3aa: CASSRDRGRGNTIYF
CDR3nt: TGCGCCAGCAGCCGGGACAGGGGGCGAGGAAACACCATATATTTT

d_gene: .
j_gene: TRBJ2-1
abundance: once
v_gene: TRBV27
CDR3aa: CASSFRIPSYNEQFF
CDR3nt: TGTGCCAGCAGTTTTAGAATTCCCTCCTACAATGAGCAGTTCTTC